The 31 T cell receptor beta chains below come from one sample, sequenced in a study of T cell responses to AZD1222 COVID-19 vaccine. Generated by immunoSEQ multiplex PCR, the TCRdb table keeps only in-frame clones and is missing some. The sample consists of some 88,000 clones, under 95% of them appearing once. Sequencing used peripheral blood, obtained on day 0 of AZD1222 vaccination. These receptors came from an adult in good health.

The V gene is TRBV3-1 (or the pseudogene TRBV3-2), the J gene TRBJ1-5; TRBD1 might be the D (5 bases). This CDR3 contains 15 residues. Germline loops: CDR1 LGHDT, CDR2 YNNKEL (reference sequence). V gave up 2 bases and J gave up 6 bases, with 14 bases separating them. This CDR3 is CASSQTTREGQPQHF. The CDR3 nucleotides read TGTGCCAGCAGCCAAACGACCAGGGAAGGTCAGCCCCAGCATTTT.

This clone has a single count. The rearrangement links TRBV29-1 to TRBJ1-6; D remains unclear. Germline values: CDR1 SQVTM, CDR2 ANQGSEA. V was cut by 3 bases and J by 4 bases, with 13 bases left in between. The CDR3 loop spans 15 amino acids. As DNA, the CDR3 is TGCAGCGTTGATCACCGCTCCGCATATAATTCACCCCTCCACTTT. Amino acid sequence: CSVDHRSAYNSPLHF.

This clone was seen once. The rearrangement links TRBV6-5 to TRBJ1-2; 9 bases fit TRBD1. The V and J ends lost 7 bases and 8 bases, in that order; junction bases with no gene match: 8. The CDR3 totals 13 residues. CDR1 and CDR2 from the germline V gene are MNHEY and SVGAGI. The CDR3 nucleotides read TGTGCCAGCATTTCGGACAGGGGCTACGGCTACACCTTC. Residues: CASISDRGYGYTF.

The chain has TRBV4-3 and TRBJ2-1; tentative D call: TRBD2 (6 bases). Trimming removed 0 bases from V and 7 bases from J, with 10 bases in between. CDR1 is LGHNA and CDR2 is YSLEER in the germline V gene. This CDR3 spans 14 amino acids. The CDR3 reads CASSQEGGANEQFF. Written as DNA, the CDR3 is TGCGCCAGCAGCCAAGAGGGCGGGGCGAATGAGCAGTTCTTC.

V gene TRBV2 combines with J gene TRBJ1-1; TRBD1 matches at 11 bases. V lost 6 bases to trimming and J lost 1 base; unmatched junction nucleotides: 4. Germline assignment: CDR1 SNHLY and CDR2 FYNNEI. The CDR3 runs to 15 residues. The CDR3 DNA sequence: TGTGCCAGCAGCGGACAGGGGGCGGAGAACACTGAAGCTTTCTTT. Residues: CASSGQGAENTEAFF.

This clone was picked up one time. The chain joins TRBV6-2 or TRBV6-3 to TRBJ2-1, with 7 bases fitting TRBD2. Trimming cost V 5 bases and J 6 bases; bases outside gene matches: 4. From germline, CDR1 is MNHEY and CDR2 SVGEGT. CDR3 length: 13 amino acids. Here the CDR3 DNA reads TGTGCCAGCAGTCACGGGACTATCAATGAGCAGTTCTTC. Translation gives CASSHGTINEQFF.

The chain carries TRBV5-4 and TRBJ1-6; perhaps TRBD1 as D (6 bases). The CDR3 has 14 residues. The ends were cut back, 1 base at V and 7 bases at J, with 9 bases in the middle. Germline CDR1 is SGHNT and CDR2 is YYREEE (reference sequence). CDR3 residues: CASSLYQGNSPLHF. The CDR3 DNA sequence: TGTGCCAGCAGCTTGTACCAGGGGAATTCACCCCTCCACTTT.

The genes are TRBV7-6 and TRBJ2-7; D is unclear. The CDR3 spans 13 residues. The germline CDR1 and CDR2 sequences are SGHVS and FNYEAQ. Trimming left V 1 base short and J 7 bases short, with 11 bases between. Here the CDR3 reads CASSLDPAREQYF. DNA of the CDR3: TGTGCCAGCAGCTTAGACCCCGCGAGGGAGCAGTACTTC.

CDR3 sequence: CASSYDTGVNEKLFF. The CDR3 nucleotides are TGTGCCAGCAGTTACGATACAGGGGTTAATGAAAAACTGTTTTTT. The chain has TRBV6-5 and TRBJ1-4; 7 bases match TRBD1. CDR1 MNHEY and CDR2 SVGAGI come from the germline V gene. CDR3 length: 15 amino acids. The V gene end was trimmed by 2 bases and the J gene end by 4 bases; junction bases not matched to a gene: 4.

The V call is TRBV30, the J call TRBJ2-7; 12 positions match TRBD2. After removal of 2 bases from V and 3 bases from J, the junction contained 8 bases not matched to a gene. The CDR3 consists of 16 residues. Germline assignment: CDR1 GTSNPN and CDR2 SVGIG (reference sequence). The CDR3 spells CAWSPRTSGTLYEQYF. The CDR3 DNA sequence: TGTGCCTGGAGTCCCCGGACTAGCGGGACCCTCTACGAGCAGTACTTC. Together with reference TRBV30 and TRBJ2-7, the CDR3 gives the full variable domain: SQTIHQWPATLVQPVGSPLSLECTVEGTSNPNLYWYRQAAGRGLQLLFYSVGIGQISSEVPQNLSASRPQDRQFILSSKKLLLSDSGFYLCAWSPRTSGTLYEQYFGPGTRLTVT.

The rearrangement joins TRBV10-2 to TRBJ2-7; 8 positions agree with TRBD2. After removal of 1 base from V and 4 bases from J, the junction contained 6 bases not matched to a gene. In germline, CDR1 is WSHSY, CDR2 SAAADI. The CDR3 consists of 15 residues. DNA of the CDR3: TGCGCCAGCAGTGAGTTGAGCGGGAGCGGTTACGAGCAGTACTTC. Encoded protein: CASSELSGSGYEQYF.

This chain uses TRBV18 with TRBJ2-7; 12 bases agree with TRBD1. V was clipped by 4 bases and J by 6 bases; unmatched bases: 4. This CDR3 has 14 residues. Germline CDR1 reads KGHSH; CDR2 reads LQKENI. The CDR3 is CASSRGTGGVEQYF. For the CDR3, the DNA is TGTGCCAGCTCACGCGGGACAGGGGGCGTCGAGCAGTACTTC.

In this sample, this clone turned up a few times. The chain recombines TRBV9 with TRBJ2-1; D perhaps matches TRBD2 (6 bases). Trimming cost V 2 bases and J 7 bases, with 16 bases left between them. There are 15 residues in the CDR3. The germline gives CDR1 SGDLS, CDR2 YYNGEE. Here the CDR3 reads CASSVGQSGGNEQFF. CDR3 sequence (DNA): TGTGCCAGCAGCGTGGGCCAGAGTGGGGGGAATGAGCAGTTCTTC.

This clone occurred once. CDR3 DNA: TGCGCCAGCAGCTTGATAGCGGGAGGGGGCACAGATACGCAGTATTTT. This sequence encodes CASSLIAGGGTDTQYF. The chain has TRBV5-1 and TRBJ2-3; 11 nucleotides align to TRBD2. Germline V gene lookup returns CDR1 SGHRS and CDR2 YFSETQ. The V segment lost 1 base and the J segment 1 base; nucleotides outside the gene matches: 2. This CDR3 has 16 amino acids.

The V gene is TRBV6-4, the J gene TRBJ2-1; possibly TRBD2 for D (6 bases). The germline CDR1 and CDR2 sequences are MRHNA and SNTAGT. Trimming took off 3 bases at V and 12 bases at J, with 15 bases between the two ends. This CDR3 contains 13 residues. Here the CDR3 DNA reads TGTGCCAGCAGTGATACTAGCCGGGATCGGCAGTTCTTC. It specifies CASSDTSRDRQFF.

The chain links TRBV10-3 to TRBJ1-5; the D gene is possibly TRBD1 (5 bases). Germline V lookup: CDR1 ENHRY, CDR2 SYGVKD. The CDR3 contains 17 residues. V lost 0 bases and J 5 bases, leaving 17 bases between the germline ends. CDR3 sequence reads: CAISESGFGGRYQPQHF. CDR3 coding DNA: TGTGCCATCAGTGAGTCGGGGTTCGGGGGTAGGTATCAGCCCCAGCATTTT.

This clone occurred once. The J gene is TRBJ2-3, the V gene TRBV7-6; D possibly corresponds to TRBD2 (5 bases). Trimming took off 2 bases at V and 6 bases at J, with 12 bases between the two ends. The CDR3 runs 14 residues. In germline, CDR1 is SGHVS, CDR2 FNYEAQ. The CDR3, as DNA: TGTGCCAGCAGCTTACCTAGCCCCTTTGATACGCAGTATTTT. Translation: CASSLPSPFDTQYF.

To note about this clone: This CDR3 is also generated by other DNA sequences in the sample. The chain joins TRBV30 to TRBJ1-6; TRBD1 agrees at 10 bases. The CDR3 covers 15 residues. V lost 0 bases to trimming and J lost 7 bases; unmatched junction nucleotides: 3. Germline CDR1 GTSNPN, CDR2 SVGIG (reference sequence). The CDR3 spells CAWSVRGQGNSPLHF. CDR3 coding DNA: TGTGCCTGGAGTGTACGGGGACAGGGGAATTCACCCCTCCACTTT.

The chain couples TRBV30 to TRBJ2-7, with a tentative D call TRBD1 (6 bases). Trimming shortened V by 3 bases and J by 7 bases, and 31 bases separated the two germline ends. Germline CDR1 and CDR2: GTSNPN and SVGIG (reference sequence). This CDR3 comprises 18 residues. The CDR3 region has the DNA TGTGCCTGGAGGGGACAAGGGGAAGGGGGTGCAGGTTACGGTGAGCAGTACTTC. Translating gives CAWRGQGEGGAGYGEQYF.

As regards this clone: This CDR3 is also generated by other DNA sequences in the sample. The V and J genes are TRBV5-1 and TRBJ2-5; 10 bases match TRBD2. Per the germline V gene, CDR1 is SGHRS and CDR2 is YFSETQ. V lost 0 bases and J lost 2; bases outside the gene matches: 4. This CDR3 contains 16 residues. The CDR3 sequence: CASSLGLAGVQETQYF. CDR3 nucleotides: TGCGCCAGCAGCTTGGGTCTAGCGGGAGTTCAAGAGACCCAGTACTTC. Based on the CDR3 plus reference TRBV5-1 and TRBJ2-5, the full variable domain is KAGVTQTPRYLIKTRGQQVTLSCSPISGHRSVSWYQQTPGQGLQFLFEYFSETQRNKGNFPGRFSGRQFSNSRSEMNVSTLELGDSALYLCASSLGLAGVQETQYFGPGTRLLVL.

This chain joins TRBV12-3 or TRBV12-4 and TRBJ1-2; D not resolved. The CDR3 consists of 13 residues. V lost 8 bases and J lost 3, with 13 bases in between. CDR3 residues: CASGRVVDYGYTF. In DNA, the CDR3 is TGTGCCAGCGGCCGGGTAGTGGACTATGGCTACACCTTC.

The sample holds one count of this clone. The CDR3 DNA reads as TGTGCCAGCACCAACGGACAGCTAGAGACCCAGTACTTC. Protein product: CASTNGQLETQYF. The chain recombines TRBV2 with TRBJ2-5; D is perhaps TRBD1 (6 bases). Germline V lookup: CDR1 SNHLY, CDR2 FYNNEI. V lost 7 bases and J lost 4, with 13 bases in between. The CDR3 totals 13 residues.

This chain links TRBV5-1 with TRBJ2-2; D is possibly TRBD1 or TRBD2 (6 bases each). CDR3 length: 15 residues. The germline V gene encodes CDR1 SGHRS and CDR2 YFSETQ. The V gene lost 0 bases and the J gene lost 3 bases, with 9 bases spanning the gap. DNA for the CDR3: TGCGCCAGCAGCTTGGAGGGGGGCGACACCGGGGAGCTGTTTTTT. Translated, it gives CASSLEGGDTGELFF.

V usage is TRBV7-2 and J usage is TRBJ2-7; 12 bases align to TRBD2. The CDR3 contains 17 residues. V was clipped by 2 bases and J by 7 bases; unmatched bases: 12. Per germline, CDR1 SGHTA and CDR2 FQGNSA. The CDR3 DNA reads as TGTGCCAGCAGCTTAATAAAAAGACTAGCGGGAGTGAGTGAGCAGTACTTC. This encodes CASSLIKRLAGVSEQYF. Drawing the rest from reference TRBV7-2 and TRBJ2-7, the complete variable domain is GAGVSQSPSNKVTEKGKDVELRCDPISGHTALYWYRQSLGQGLEFLIYFQGNSAPDKSGLPSDRFSAERTGGSVSTLTIQRTQQEDSAVYLCASSLIKRLAGVSEQYFGPGTRLTVT.

This clone was recorded only once. This chain links TRBV7-9 with TRBJ2-3; D is unresolved. This CDR3 has 14 amino acids. The germline V and J ends were trimmed by 4 bases and 0 bases, with 8 bases remaining between them. The germline V gene has CDR1 SEHNR and CDR2 FQNEAQ (reference sequence). CDR3 DNA: TGTGCCAGCAGCTCCAGAGTGAGCACAGATACGCAGTATTTT. Its protein product is CASSSRVSTDTQYF.

This rearrangement joins TRBV27 to TRBJ1-4; 8 bases line up with TRBD1. CDR1 and CDR2 (germline): MNHEY, SMNVEV (reference sequence). The CDR3 contains 16 residues. The V and J ends lost 6 bases and 7 bases, in that order; junction bases with no gene match: 13. CDR3 coding DNA: TGTGCCAGCAGGTTGGGACAGGCCAGTGGGGGTGAAAAACTGTTTTTT. Translation: CASRLGQASGGEKLFF.

The chain recombines TRBV19 with TRBJ1-6; no clear D. CDR3 length: 14 amino acids. Germline-derived CDR1 and CDR2 are LNHDA and SQIVND (reference sequence). Trimming removed 5 bases at V and 5 bases at J, with 10 bases between. The CDR3, as DNA: TGTGCCAGTAGTTCCGGGTTGCATAATTCACCCCTCCACTTT. Its translation: CASSSGLHNSPLHF.

The rearrangement links TRBV7-3 to TRBJ2-2; possible D gene TRBD1, 5 bases. Germline V gene sequence: CDR1 SGHTA, CDR2 FQGTGA. V was pared by 5 bases and J by 8 bases, with 15 bases between. There are 14 residues in the CDR3. CDR3 sequence (DNA): TGTGCCAGCAGCCCTCAGGGTTCATGGGGGGAGCTGTTTTTT. Translation gives CASSPQGSWGELFF.

V is TRBV5-1 and J is TRBJ2-7, with 7 bases identical to TRBD1. Germline lookup yields CDR1 SGHRS and CDR2 YFSETQ. The J segment lost 0 bases and the V segment lost 3 bases, leaving 6 bases of the junction unmatched. The CDR3 is 15 residues long. The CDR3 region has the DNA TGCGCCAGCAGCTACGACAGGGCCCCCTCCTACGAGCAGTACTTC. It translates to CASSYDRAPSYEQYF. Complete variable domain (other parts from reference TRBV5-1 and TRBJ2-7): KAGVTQTPRYLIKTRGQQVTLSCSPISGHRSVSWYQQTPGQGLQFLFEYFSETQRNKGNFPGRFSGRQFSNSRSEMNVSTLELGDSALYLCASSYDRAPSYEQYFGPGTRLTVT.

J is TRBJ1-4 and V is TRBV5-1, with no clear D. The germline gives CDR1 SGHRS, CDR2 YFSETQ. V was clipped by 7 bases and J by 6 bases, with 13 bases between them. This CDR3 contains 13 residues. CDR3 coding DNA: TGCGCCAGCGGAGAGGCCCTCGATGAAAAACTGTTTTTT. Its protein product is CASGEALDEKLFF.

The chain is built from TRBV19 and TRBJ1-5; TRBD1 matches at 7 bases. CDR3 length equals 13 residues. The junction had 8 bases not matched to a gene; V was cut back by 6 bases and J by 9 bases. Germline V gene data show CDR1 as LNHDA and CDR2 as SQIVND (reference sequence). This CDR3 is CASREGQFRPQHF. The CDR3 DNA reads as TGTGCCAGTAGGGAGGGACAGTTTAGGCCCCAGCATTTT.